A single sample is the source of the 14 T cell receptor beta chains below, sequenced in a study of T-cell memory formation after mild COVID-19 (dated by TCRdb to about 2021). Libraries were constructed by 5' RACE. The sequencing machine was an Illumina NovaSeq 6000. TCRdb handled the public reads itself, with Q25 trimming in fastp and clone calling in MiXCR, and kept productive beta chains. Rows with a matching CDR3 protein are joined into one entry that keeps the most common DNA and genes. This sample has 200,000 to 250,000 distinct CDR3 sequences in its table, and approximately 9% of those were observed once. The ten top clones hold around 23% of the sample. The sequenced material came from PBMCs or a T cell subset sorted from them (not recorded which). All receptors derive from a man aged 18 to 35 who had mild COVID-19 (a few samples of this study predate the infection). The sample titles of this study are shuffled in the database, so cell type and time point are left out; the donor was told from shared clones.

This clonotype was observed a few times. The chain combines TRBV20-1 with TRBJ2-3, with D perhaps TRBD2 (5 bases). The CDR3 length is 16 residues. Germline values: CDR1 DFQATT, CDR2 SNEGSKA (reference sequence). The V end was cut by 6 bases, the J end by 2 bases, with 21 bases between. CDR3 residues: CSARARGADPTDTQYF. In DNA form, the CDR3 reads TGCAGTGCGAGGGCCCGCGGAGCGGACCCCACAGATACGCAGTATTTT.

This chain joins TRBV28 and TRBJ1-5; a possible D gene is TRBD1 (5 bases). The CDR3 contains 14 residues. Germline assignment: CDR1 MDHEN and CDR2 SYDVKM. Trimming removed 6 bases at V and 2 bases at J, with 11 bases between. The CDR3 DNA is TGTGCCAGCAGGATACCGACAGGCAATCAGCCCCAGCATTTT. Protein sequence: CASRIPTGNQPQHF.

This rearrangement joins TRBV4-3 to TRBJ1-5, with TRBD1 identical over 7 bases. The CDR3 is made up of 17 amino acids. Germline V gives CDR1 LGHNA, CDR2 YSLEER. The V and J ends lost 0 bases and 6 bases, in that order; junction bases with no gene match: 11. Written as DNA, the CDR3 is TGCGCCAGCAGCCAAGATCACAGGGGAGGGGCGGGTCAGCCCCAGCATTTT. Translated: CASSQDHRGGAGQPQHF.

The sample holds many counts of this clonotype. The chain has TRBV5-1 and TRBJ1-4; 7 nucleotides match TRBD1. The germline gives CDR1 SGHRS, CDR2 YFSETQ. With V trimmed by 4 bases and J by 5 bases, 5 bases remained unmatched. The CDR3 extends over 14 amino acids. CDR3 residues: CASSPGRGNEKLFF. CDR3 DNA sequence: TGCGCCAGCAGCCCGGGCAGGGGGAATGAAAAACTGTTTTTT.

The chain carries TRBV2 and TRBJ2-3; D is perhaps TRBD1 (5 bases). From germline, CDR1 is SNHLY and CDR2 FYNNEI. The CDR3 contains 13 residues. V was pared by 4 bases and J by 6 bases, with 11 bases between. The CDR3 loop reads CASSAQDRDTQYF. The CDR3 nucleotides are TGTGCCAGCAGTGCACAGGATAGGGATACGCAGTATTTT.

This clonotype was seen more than once but under ten times. The rearrangement joins TRBV4-1 to TRBJ2-2; 13 bases are shared with TRBD2. V was pared by 6 bases and J by 4 bases, with 2 bases of the junction left unmatched. Germline V gives CDR1 MGHRA, CDR2 YSYEKL. The CDR3 contains 15 residues. DNA of the CDR3: TGCGCCAGCAGGTGGACTAGCGGGGGCACCGGGGAGCTGTTTTTT. As protein: CASRWTSGGTGELFF.

The chain couples TRBV29-1 to TRBJ2-1; D may be TRBD2 (5 bases). From germline, CDR1 is SQVTM and CDR2 ANQGSEA. V was cut by 4 bases and J by 6 bases, with 10 bases left in between. The CDR3 runs to 12 residues. The CDR3 bases are TGCAGCGTTGGAGGGTCGACCAATGAGCAGTTCTTC. Translated: CSVGGSTNEQFF.

This clonotype was recorded many times. The rearrangement uses TRBV4-1 and TRBJ2-5; unclear D gene. From germline, CDR1 is MGHRA and CDR2 YSYEKL. V lost 6 bases and J 5 bases, leaving 22 bases between the germline ends. The CDR3 loop spans 16 amino acids. CDR3 nucleotides: TGCGCCAGCAGTGGAGACGGGTTCTCTGCGCCCGAGACCCAGTACTTC. Translated, it gives CASSGDGFSAPETQYF.

The sample holds a few counts of this clonotype. This rearrangement joins TRBV12-3 or TRBV12-4 to TRBJ2-3; no reliable D call. The CDR3 extends over 13 amino acids. The V end was cut by 3 bases, the J end by 4 bases, with 8 bases between. Here the CDR3 reads CASSFRNPDTQYF. CDR3 coding DNA: TGTGCCAGCAGTTTTAGAAACCCAGATACGCAGTATTTT.

This clonotype turned up a few times. The gene calls are TRBV20-1 and TRBJ2-2; maybe TRBD2 (5 bases). Germline assignment: CDR1 DFQATT and CDR2 SNEGSKA (reference sequence). Deletions cut 3 bases from V and 1 base from J, with 9 bases between. This CDR3 comprises 14 residues. The CDR3 nucleotides read TGCAGTGCTAGGAGGGAGAAGAACACCGGGGAGCTGTTTTTT. As protein: CSARREKNTGELFF.

This clonotype was detected many times. V is TRBV7-6 and J is TRBJ2-1, with D perhaps TRBD1 or TRBD2 (5 bases each). The ends were cut back, 5 bases at V and 0 bases at J, with 14 bases in the middle. CDR3 size: 16 residues. Germline V gene sequence: CDR1 SGHVS, CDR2 FNYEAQ. CDR3 sequence: CASSPRSGSSYNEQFF. The CDR3 bases are TGTGCCAGCAGCCCCCGTTCAGGGAGCTCCTACAATGAGCAGTTCTTC.

V gene TRBV7-8 combines with J gene TRBJ2-3; D gene ambiguous. The CDR3 is 18 residues long. Trimming removed 2 bases from V and 2 bases from J, with 20 bases in between. Germline values: CDR1 SGHVS, CDR2 FQNEAQ. This CDR3 is CASSLPVVGPRSTDTQYF. CDR3 DNA: TGTGCCAGCAGCTTACCGGTAGTGGGCCCGCGATCCACAGATACGCAGTATTTT.

Ten or more counts support this clonotype. Here the CDR3 DNA reads TGTGCCAGCAGTGAAGCGGCGGAGCGCTACGAGCAGTACTTC. This encodes CASSEAAERYEQYF. The rearrangement links TRBV6-1 to TRBJ2-7; D is ambiguous. The ends were cut back, 0 bases at V and 3 bases at J, with 9 bases in the middle. Germline CDR1 is MNHNS and CDR2 is SASEGT. This CDR3 has 14 amino acids.

This clonotype was counted at least ten times. The chain uses TRBV9 and TRBJ2-1, with D possibly matching TRBD1 (6 bases). CDR1 and CDR2 (germline): SGDLS, YYNGEE. The CDR3 covers 16 residues. Trimming removed 0 bases at V and 2 bases at J, with 12 bases between. The CDR3 sequence: CASSVVTGSTYNEQFF. The CDR3 DNA reads TGTGCCAGCAGCGTAGTTACAGGGTCGACCTACAATGAGCAGTTCTTC. Together with reference TRBV9 and TRBJ2-1, the CDR3 gives the full variable domain: DSGVTQTPKHLITATGQRVTLRCSPRSGDLSVYWYQQSLDQGLQFLIQYYNGEERAKGNILERFSAQQFPDLHSELNLSSLELGDSALYFCASSVVTGSTYNEQFFGPGTRLTVL.